These 17 T cell receptor beta chains originate from one sample sequenced in a study of blood T cell repertoires in COVID-19. Produced via immunoSEQ multiplex PCR; TCRdb's table is partial and in-frame only. Among about 47,000 clones listed, around 79% were seen once. The specimen sequenced was peripheral blood. The receptors come from a woman in her sixties with acute or convalescent COVID-19.

The rearrangement links TRBV10-2 to TRBJ2-2; TRBD2 is a possible D gene (7 bases). V lost 3 bases and J 4 bases, leaving 15 bases between the germline ends. Germline assignment: CDR1 WSHSY and CDR2 SAAADI. The CDR3 runs to 16 residues. The CDR3 reads CASSDPGGASTGELFF. CDR3 in DNA: TGCGCCAGCAGTGATCCGGGGGGCGCGTCCACCGGGGAGCTGTTTTTT.

The rearrangement joins TRBV9 to TRBJ1-2, with TRBD1 as a possible D gene (5 bases). The CDR3 has 13 residues. CDR1 is SGDLS and CDR2 is YYNGEE in the germline V gene. Trimming took off 5 bases at V and 5 bases at J, with 13 bases between the two ends. CDR3 in DNA: TGTGCCAGCAGTATAGGGACTGAATATGGCTACACCTTC. Its translation is CASSIGTEYGYTF.

The chain couples TRBV6-5 to TRBJ1-6; 7 bases are shared with TRBD1. CDR3 length: 13 amino acids. Trimming at V came to 7 bases and at J to 10 bases, leaving 7 bases not matched to a gene. Germline CDR1 MNHEY, CDR2 SVGAGI. The CDR3 is CASNDRESSPLHF. CDR3 nucleotides: TGTGCCAGCAACGACAGGGAAAGCTCACCCCTCCACTTT.

The CDR3 region has the DNA TGTGCCTGGAGTCTTGGGGGGATGGCTGAAGCTTTCTTT. Encoded protein: CAWSLGGMAEAFF. The chain employs TRBV30 and TRBJ1-1; possibly TRBD1 for D (5 bases). Germline loops: CDR1 GTSNPN, CDR2 SVGIG (reference sequence). V was pared by 2 bases and J by 6 bases, with 13 bases between. The CDR3 extends over 13 amino acids. Filled out from reference TRBV30 and TRBJ1-1, the complete variable domain reads SQTIHQWPATLVQPVGSPLSLECTVEGTSNPNLYWYRQAAGRGLQLLFYSVGIGQISSEVPQNLSASRPQDRQFILSSKKLLLSDSGFYLCAWSLGGMAEAFFGQGTRLTVV.

The V and J genes are TRBV5-1 and TRBJ2-3; maybe TRBD1 (5 bases). Germline lookup yields CDR1 SGHRS and CDR2 YFSETQ. The CDR3 runs to 15 residues. V dropped 2 bases and J dropped 5 bases, with 15 bases sitting between them. The CDR3 sequence: CASSFSGNPRDTQYF. The CDR3 region has the DNA TGCGCCAGCAGCTTCTCAGGGAATCCGAGAGATACGCAGTATTTT.

The CDR3 bases are TGTGCCAGCAGCTCGCCCCCAGCGTACGAGCAGTACTTC. Amino acids: CASSSPPAYEQYF. The V and J genes are TRBV7-2 and TRBJ2-7, with unresolved D. Germline CDR1 SGHTA, CDR2 FQGNSA. The CDR3 has 13 residues. V lost 4 bases to trimming and J lost 4 bases, with 11 bases between them.

The rearrangement joins TRBV6-2 or TRBV6-3 to TRBJ1-2; TRBD1 matches 7 bases. After removal of 5 bases from V and 3 bases from J, the junction contained 6 bases not matched to a gene. The CDR3 is 14 amino acids. Germline CDR1 and CDR2: MNHEY and SVGEGT. The CDR3 loop is CASSLRGLYYGYTF. In DNA, the CDR3 is TGTGCCAGCAGTCTTAGGGGGCTGTACTATGGCTACACCTTC.

The genes are TRBV7-9 and TRBJ2-2; 7 nucleotides line up with TRBD2. The V and J ends lost 5 bases and 0 bases, in that order; junction bases with no gene match: 6. Germline CDR1 is SEHNR and CDR2 is FQNEAQ (reference sequence). There are 16 residues in the CDR3. In DNA form, the CDR3 reads TGTGCCAGCAGCGTCCGGGACTATTCGAACACCGGGGAGCTGTTTTTT. Amino acid sequence: CASSVRDYSNTGELFF.

The chain links TRBV30 to TRBJ1-1; 7 bases agree with TRBD1. V was pared by 3 bases and J by 4 bases, with 8 bases of the junction left unmatched. Germline assignment: CDR1 GTSNPN and CDR2 SVGIG (reference sequence). The CDR3 covers 14 residues. The CDR3 protein is CAWRLGQDGTEAFF. The CDR3 DNA reads TGTGCCTGGAGACTCGGACAGGATGGCACTGAAGCTTTCTTT. The full variable domain, its missing parts supplied by reference TRBV30 and TRBJ1-1, is SQTIHQWPATLVQPVGSPLSLECTVEGTSNPNLYWYRQAAGRGLQLLFYSVGIGQISSEVPQNLSASRPQDRQFILSSKKLLLSDSGFYLCAWRLGQDGTEAFFGQGTRLTVV.

V gene TRBV12-3 or TRBV12-4 combines with J gene TRBJ1-1, with a possible D match to TRBD1 (6 bases). The CDR3 consists of 12 residues. V lost 5 bases, J lost 10 bases, and 14 bases lay in between. The CDR3 region has the DNA TGTGCCAGCAGTCACAACAGGGAACGAGCTTTCTTT. This gives the protein CASSHNRERAFF.

The J gene is TRBJ1-5, the V gene TRBV24-1; D gene ambiguous. The CDR3 spans 14 residues. V shed 1 base and J shed 7 bases, with 10 bases lying between them. CDR1 and CDR2 from the germline V gene are KGHDR and SFDVKD. The CDR3 sequence: CATSDLSVSQPQHF. The CDR3, as DNA: TGTGCCACCAGTGATTTATCGGTGTCACAGCCCCAGCATTTT.

The rearrangement links TRBV30 to TRBJ2-7, with D perhaps TRBD2 (5 bases). Germline assignment: CDR1 GTSNPN and CDR2 SVGIG (reference sequence). The CDR3 runs 15 residues. V shed 3 bases and J shed 2 bases, with 17 bases lying between them. The CDR3 DNA reads as TGTGCCTGGAGGGACGCGGGCACAAACCCCTACGAGCAGTACTTC. Translated, it gives CAWRDAGTNPYEQYF.

The genes are TRBV5-5 and TRBJ1-2; D not resolved. The CDR3 has 13 residues. CDR1 is SGHKS and CDR2 is YYEKEE in the germline V gene (reference sequence). V shed 5 bases and J shed 4 bases, with 12 bases lying between them. CDR3 protein: CASSTTYGYGYTF. The CDR3 coding sequence is TGTGCCAGCAGTACGACATACGGCTATGGCTACACCTTC.

This clone was seen more than once but under ten times. The chain carries TRBV27 and TRBJ1-5, with 7 bases fitting TRBD1. Per the germline V gene, CDR1 is MNHEY and CDR2 is SMNVEV (reference sequence). CDR3 length equals 16 residues. The junction had 9 bases not matched to a gene; V was cut back by 3 bases and J by 4 bases. CDR3 nucleotide sequence: TGTGCCAGCAGTTTTACGGCGACAGGGTTAAATCAGCCCCAGCATTTT. Its translation is CASSFTATGLNQPQHF.

This sequence joins TRBV30 and TRBJ2-7, with 7 nucleotides matching TRBD1. This CDR3 has 12 amino acids. CDR1 and CDR2 from the germline V gene are GTSNPN and SVGIG (reference sequence). The junction had 5 bases not matched to a gene; V was cut back by 0 bases and J by 9 bases. CDR3 bases: TGTGCCTGGAGTGTGACAGGGCCCGGGCAGTACTTC. Protein: CAWSVTGPGQYF.

CDR3 in amino acids: CASSQDRAGEKLFF. The CDR3 DNA follows: TGTGCCAGCAGCCAGGACAGGGCAGGAGAAAAACTGTTTTTT. The chain employs TRBV4-2 and TRBJ1-4; 8 nucleotides match TRBD1. The germline V gene has CDR1 LGHNA and CDR2 YNFKEQ. The CDR3 is 14 amino acids. Trimming at V came to 3 bases and at J to 8 bases, leaving 5 bases not matched to a gene.

This sequence joins TRBV29-1 and TRBJ1-3; 11 nucleotides line up with TRBD1. In germline, CDR1 is SQVTM, CDR2 ANQGSEA. V trimming: 6 bases; J trimming: 0 bases; junction bases outside the gene matches: 1. This CDR3 has 14 amino acids. The CDR3 DNA is TGCAGCGTCGGACAGGGGGCCTCTGGAAACACCATATATTTT. This gives the protein CSVGQGASGNTIYF.